This is a list of T cell receptor beta chains from one sample in a study of Ad26.COV2.S vaccination and SARS-CoV-2 variants. Profiled with immunoSEQ multiplex PCR; TCRdb holds only in-frame clones, not every one. This repertoire shows roughly 350,000 clones, about nine tenths found once; its top ten account for around 3.6%. Sequencing was performed on peripheral blood, taken in a trial of Ad26.COV2.S vaccine versus placebo. Source of these receptors: a person aged 18-60 years who received the Ad26.COV2.S COVID-19 vaccine or a placebo. Both conserved end residues are part of each CDR3. A D gene is named only where the DNA matches it firmly.

V gene	CDR3 length	J gene	D gene	CDR3 protein	CDR3 DNA
TRBV27	15	TRBJ2-7	NA	CASSLRSGQTYEQYF	TGTGCCAGCAGTTTAAGGTCGGGACAAACCTACGAGCAGTACTTC
TRBV11-2	15	TRBJ2-5	TRBD2	CASSKERGGRETQYF	TGTGCCAGCAGTAAGGAGCGGGGGGGCCGAGAGACCCAGTACTTC
TRBV7-7	14	TRBJ2-7	NA	CASSLGGGEHEQYF	TGTGCTAGCAGCTTAGGGGGCGGGGAGCACGAGCAGTACTTC
TRBV18	12	TRBJ1-1	NA	CASSPGDTEAFF	TGTGCCAGCTCACCAGGGGACACTGAAGCTTTCTTT
TRBV7-9	17	TRBJ1-6	NA	CASSLASLLRLNSPLHF	TGTGCCAGCAGCTTAGCTTCTCTTTTGAGGTTGAATTCACCCCTCCACTTT
TRBV18	16	TRBJ1-6	NA	CASSPDEGSYNSPLHF	TGTGCCAGCTCACCCGACGAGGGCTCCTATAATTCACCCCTCCACTTT
TRBV7-9	16	TRBJ2-3	NA	CASTLSQLVSTDTQYF	TGTGCCAGCACCCTATCCCAACTAGTTTCCACAGATACGCAGTATTTT
TRBV29-1	15	TRBJ2-3	NA	CSVEVGVTLTDTQYF	TGCAGCGTTGAAGTTGGAGTCACGCTCACAGATACGCAGTATTTT
TRBV19	15	TRBJ1-4	TRBD1	CASSITGDVGEKLFF	TGTGCCAGTAGTATCACAGGGGACGTCGGAGAAAAACTGTTTTTT
TRBV19	15	TRBJ2-2	TRBD2	CASTSGREGTGELFF	TGTGCCAGTACCTCGGGCAGGGAGGGCACCGGGGAGCTGTTTTTT
TRBV7-2	14	TRBJ2-7	NA	CASSLTPREYEQYF	TGTGCCAGCAGCTTAACCCCCAGGGAATACGAGCAGTACTTC
TRBV6-5	15	TRBJ1-2	NA	CASSQSQVVRYGYTF	TGTGCCAGCAGTCAATCCCAGGTTGTCCGCTATGGCTACACCTTC